This entry describes one TCR beta chain. This record belongs to a study of T cell changes during pregnancy in multiple sclerosis. V lost 5 bases and J lost 2; bases outside the gene matches: 8. CDR3 length equals 16 residues. Germline CDR1 is SEHNR and CDR2 is FQNEAQ (reference sequence). Using immunoSEQ multiplex PCR, the repertoire was profiled, and TCRdb retains in-frame clones only, with some absent. Among 95,000 to 100,000 clones listed, 92% were seen once. Sequences were derived from peripheral blood, sampled after pregnancy. The receptor comes from a female donor in good health, enrolled as a control in a pregnancy study. This chain joins TRBV7-9 and TRBJ2-3, with 9 bases lining up with TRBD1. CDR3 DNA: TGTGCCAGCAGCACCTACAGGGGGCGCGACACAGATACGCAGTATTTT. Encoded protein: CASSTYRGRDTDTQYF.